A single sample is the source of the 20 T cell receptor beta chains below, sequenced in a study of blood T cell repertoires in COVID-19. Produced via immunoSEQ multiplex PCR; TCRdb's table is partial and in-frame only. Of about 230,000 clones in the sample, 81% are singletons; the top ten hold about 8%. The sequencing sample was made of peripheral blood. The receptors stem from a woman at least 80 years old with acute or convalescent COVID-19.

The rearrangement joins TRBV9 to TRBJ1-3; possible D gene TRBD1, 6 bases. The CDR3 extends over 16 amino acids. CDR1 SGDLS and CDR2 YYNGEE come from the germline V gene. V was clipped by 1 base and J by 3 bases, with 14 bases between them. As DNA, the CDR3 is TGTGCCAGCAGCGTAAATCAGGGGCGCGTTGGAAACACCATATATTTT. Its protein product is CASSVNQGRVGNTIYF.

This chain connects TRBV6-5 to TRBJ2-1; a weak D match, TRBD2 (6 bases). The germline V gene has CDR1 MNHEY and CDR2 SVGAGI. V lost 6 bases, J lost 2 bases, and 14 bases lay in between. The CDR3 contains 15 residues. CDR3 DNA: TGTGCCAGCAGAACGGGGGACGGGGCCTACAATGAGCAGTTCTTC. This sequence encodes CASRTGDGAYNEQFF.

This clone was seen a single time. This rearrangement joins TRBV5-1 to TRBJ1-4; D not resolved. Germline CDR1 is SGHRS and CDR2 is YFSETQ. CDR3 length: 16 residues. Trimming removed 4 bases from V and 0 bases from J, with 13 bases in between. CDR3 sequence reads: CASSLAGGSTNEKLFF. Written as DNA, the CDR3 is TGCGCCAGCAGCCTTGCGGGCGGCTCAACTAATGAAAAACTGTTTTTT. The full variable domain, rest sourced from reference TRBV5-1 and TRBJ1-4, is KAGVTQTPRYLIKTRGQQVTLSCSPISGHRSVSWYQQTPGQGLQFLFEYFSETQRNKGNFPGRFSGRQFSNSRSEMNVSTLELGDSALYLCASSLAGGSTNEKLFFGSGTQLSVL.

The chain links TRBV5-1 to TRBJ1-1; D perhaps matches TRBD1 (6 bases). Trimming shortened V by 6 bases and J by 1 base, and 10 bases separated the two germline ends. CDR3 size: 13 residues. Germline CDR1 and CDR2: SGHRS and YFSETQ. CDR3 sequence (DNA): TGCGCCAGCAAGGGGGAGTCGAACACTGAAGCTTTCTTT. Its translation is CASKGESNTEAFF.

The rearrangement uses TRBV5-6 and TRBJ2-3, with D unresolved. Germline-derived CDR1 and CDR2 are SGHDT and YYEEEE. V was cut by 0 bases and J by 3 bases, with 11 bases left in between. CDR3 length: 15 residues. The CDR3 spells CASSLEPLGTDTQYF. The CDR3 coding sequence is TGTGCCAGCAGCTTGGAACCACTCGGGACAGATACGCAGTATTTT.

The rearrangement joins TRBV3-1 (or the pseudogene TRBV3-2) to TRBJ1-6, with D unclear. V shed 5 bases and J shed 0 bases, with 5 bases lying between them. The CDR3 is 14 amino acids. The germline V gene has CDR1 LGHDT and CDR2 YNNKEL (reference sequence). The CDR3 DNA reads TGTGCCAGCAGCTTGAGCTCCTATAATTCACCCCTCCACTTT. This codes for CASSLSSYNSPLHF.

CDR3: CASSITRNTEAFF. DNA of the CDR3: TGTGCCAGTAGTATTACCAGGAACACTGAAGCTTTCTTT. The chain uses TRBV19 and TRBJ1-1; the D is unclear. The CDR3 loop spans 13 amino acids. The germline CDR1 and CDR2 sequences are LNHDA and SQIVND (reference sequence). V was shortened by 3 bases and J by 1 base, with 6 bases between the two germline ends. Combining the CDR3 with reference TRBV19 and TRBJ1-1 gives the whole variable domain DGGITQSPKYLFRKEGQNVTLSCEQNLNHDAMYWYRQDPGQGLRLIYYSQIVNDFQKGDIAEGYSVSREKKESFPLTVTSAQKNPTAFYLCASSITRNTEAFFGQGTRLTVV.

The DNA of the CDR3 is TGCGCCAGCAGCTTGGTCGCCGGGGGAGTCGCCGGGGAGCTGTTTTTT. This sequence encodes CASSLVAGGVAGELFF. V usage is TRBV5-1 and J usage is TRBJ2-2, with a weak D call TRBD2 (6 bases). This CDR3 spans 16 amino acids. Between the trimmed V and J ends, which lost 0 bases and 6 bases, there was a span of 15 bases. Germline V lookup: CDR1 SGHRS, CDR2 YFSETQ.

This chain connects TRBV12-5 to TRBJ1-2, with 7 positions matching TRBD1. CDR3 length equals 13 residues. With 6 bases clipped from V and 8 bases from J, the junction kept 9 bases outside the gene matches. Germline V gives CDR1 LGHNT, CDR2 FRNRAP. CDR3 sequence (DNA): TGTGCTAGTGGCCTAGGGACAGAAAGGGGCTACACCTTC. Protein sequence: CASGLGTERGYTF.

The chain links TRBV5-1 to TRBJ2-1, with D perhaps TRBD1 (5 bases). CDR1 is SGHRS, CDR2 YFSETQ, per germline. There are 13 residues in the CDR3. Trimming left V 3 bases short and J 5 bases short, with 9 bases between. The CDR3 bases are TGCGCCAGCAGCTCACAGGTGGACAATGAGCAGTTCTTC. This encodes CASSSQVDNEQFF.

The chain combines TRBV6-1 with TRBJ1-4; 8 positions agree with TRBD1. The ends lost 2 bases at V and 8 bases at J; junction bases unmatched: 10. Germline V gives CDR1 MNHNS, CDR2 SASEGT. The CDR3 is 16 residues long. For the CDR3, the DNA is TGTGCCAGCAGTGAATCTGGGACAGGTCTTAAAGAAAAACTGTTTTTT. Its protein product is CASSESGTGLKEKLFF.

J is TRBJ1-2 and V is TRBV7-2, with D tentatively TRBD1 (5 bases). This CDR3 has 14 residues. Trimming took off 3 bases at V and 5 bases at J, with 13 bases between the two ends. Germline V lookup: CDR1 SGHTA, CDR2 FQGNSA. The DNA of the CDR3 is TGTGCCAGCAGCTTGGGGCCGCTTAGTTATGGCTACACCTTC. It encodes CASSLGPLSYGYTF.

The gene calls are TRBV18 and TRBJ1-4, with D tentatively TRBD1 (5 bases). The CDR3 spans 15 residues. V lost 4 bases, J lost 5 bases, and 14 bases lay in between. Germline-derived CDR1 and CDR2 are KGHSH and LQKENI. Here the CDR3 reads CASSLGDSINEKLFF. The CDR3 bases are TGTGCCAGCTCACTCGGCGACAGTATAAATGAAAAACTGTTTTTT. Using reference TRBV18 and TRBJ1-4 for the parts outside the CDR3, the full variable domain is NAGVMQNPRHLVRRRGQEARLRCSPMKGHSHVYWYRQLPEEGLKFMVYLQKENIIDESGMPKERFSAEFPKEGPSILRIQQVVRGDSAAYFCASSLGDSINEKLFFGSGTQLSVL.

This clone was picked up a small number of times. This chain uses TRBV19 with TRBJ1-5; 9 bases are a match to TRBD1. The germline CDR1 and CDR2 sequences are LNHDA and SQIVND (reference sequence). Trimming cost V 5 bases and J 5 bases; bases outside gene matches: 4. This CDR3 has 14 residues. The DNA for the CDR3 is TGTGCCAGTAGTTACGGGACAGGGTATCAGCCCCAGCATTTT. It translates to CASSYGTGYQPQHF.

This clone was counted between two and nine times. The chain uses TRBV5-4 and TRBJ2-5, with 13 bases aligning to TRBD2. The CDR3 extends over 17 amino acids. Germline loops: CDR1 SGHNT, CDR2 YYREEE (reference sequence). V trimming: 3 bases; J trimming: 2 bases; junction bases outside the gene matches: 7. As DNA, the CDR3 is TGTGCCAGCAGCTCAGCCGGACTAGCGGGGGTTCAAGAGACCCAGTACTTC. This gives the protein CASSSAGLAGVQETQYF. Based on the CDR3 plus reference TRBV5-4 and TRBJ2-5, the full variable domain is ETGVTQSPTHLIKTRGQQVTLRCSSQSGHNTVSWYQQALGQGPQFIFQYYREEENGRGNFPPRFSGLQFPNYSSELNVNALELDDSALYLCASSSAGLAGVQETQYFGPGTRLLVL.

The genes are TRBV19 and TRBJ2-5; TRBD2 agrees at 7 bases. With V trimmed by 3 bases and J by 6 bases, 7 bases remained unmatched. The germline V gene has CDR1 LNHDA and CDR2 SQIVND (reference sequence). The CDR3 runs to 14 residues. CDR3: CASSIVAGRQTQYF. The CDR3 DNA sequence: TGTGCCAGTAGTATTGTAGCGGGCCGGCAGACCCAGTACTTC.

V usage is TRBV28 and J usage is TRBJ1-4, with TRBD1 matching 8 bases. The CDR3 spans 15 residues. Germline V gene sequence: CDR1 MDHEN, CDR2 SYDVKM. V lost 6 bases to trimming and J lost 8 bases; unmatched junction nucleotides: 11. The CDR3 DNA reads TGTGCCAGCAGCCCCTCCGAGGGGACAGGCGAAAAACTGTTTTTT. Translation gives CASSPSEGTGEKLFF.

This clone was counted a single time. The V gene is TRBV27, the J gene TRBJ1-2; D might be TRBD1 (6 bases). V lost 6 bases and J 2 bases, leaving 28 bases between the germline ends. Per germline, CDR1 MNHEY and CDR2 SMNVEV (reference sequence). The CDR3 is 19 residues long. Here the CDR3 DNA reads TGTGCCAGCAGGAACACGGCACAGGGAGTGGTAGTATCGAACTATGGCTACACCTTC. Protein product: CASRNTAQGVVVSNYGYTF.

The CDR3 protein is CASSVGTGRSDYGYTF. In nucleotides, the CDR3 is TGTGCCAGCAGCGTAGGGACAGGGCGCTCGGACTATGGCTACACCTTC. The chain combines TRBV9 with TRBJ1-2; TRBD1 agrees at 8 bases. After removal of 0 bases from V and 3 bases from J, the junction contained 7 bases not matched to a gene. CDR3 length: 16 amino acids. Germline V gives CDR1 SGDLS, CDR2 YYNGEE.

The chain carries TRBV10-3 and TRBJ2-3; tentative D call: TRBD2 (5 bases). Germline assignment: CDR1 ENHRY and CDR2 SYGVKD. The CDR3 is 18 amino acids. The V end was cut by 3 bases, the J end by 1 base, with 20 bases between. The CDR3 protein is CAISESLGLSSRTDTQYF. The CDR3 DNA is TGTGCCATCAGTGAAAGTCTTGGACTCAGCAGCCGCACAGATACGCAGTATTTT.